Listed below are T cell receptor beta chains from one sample, sequenced in a study of T cell responses to AZD1222 COVID-19 vaccine. The assay was immunoSEQ multiplex PCR, and TCRdb's table has in-frame clones only and misses some. Among about 140,000 clones, about 91% were seen once, and the ten largest hold roughly 3.5%. Source: peripheral blood, taken 28 days after the second AZD1222 dose. The receptors originated from an adult who received the AZD1222 COVID-19 vaccine. The conserved cysteine and the conserved F or W are not part of the CDR3 here. Each record gives: CDR3 length, J gene, V gene, CDR3 protein.

cdr3_length: 13; j_call: TRBJ1-2; v_call: TRBV2; cdr3_aa: ASSGSRTGSYGYT
cdr3_length: 12; j_call: TRBJ2-7; v_call: TRBV27; cdr3_aa: ASSLAQNSYEQY
cdr3_length: 15; j_call: TRBJ2-1; v_call: TRBV7-3; cdr3_aa: ASSSGLAGVLGNEQF
cdr3_length: 14; j_call: TRBJ2-7; v_call: TRBV6-6; cdr3_aa: ASSYARTGVSYEQY
cdr3_length: 15; j_call: TRBJ2-6; v_call: TRBV7-6; cdr3_aa: ASSLVQGVTGANVLT
cdr3_length: 12; j_call: TRBJ2-7; v_call: TRBV6-5; cdr3_aa: ASSSPGTNYEQY
cdr3_length: 11; j_call: TRBJ1-2; v_call: TRBV7-8; cdr3_aa: ASSLRGLGGYT
cdr3_length: 12; j_call: TRBJ2-7; v_call: TRBV28; cdr3_aa: ASNPDREFEEQY
cdr3_length: 10; j_call: TRBJ2-7; v_call: TRBV6-1; cdr3_aa: ASSEPEIGIY
cdr3_length: 14; j_call: TRBJ2-3; v_call: TRBV4-1; cdr3_aa: ASSHPRSGSTDTQY
cdr3_length: 13; j_call: TRBJ1-2; v_call: TRBV3-1/TRBV3-2; cdr3_aa: ASSQGGGSSYGYT